Presented here are 8 T cell receptor beta chains from one specimen sequenced in a study of T cell repertoires in cytomegalovirus infection. TCRdb analysed the reads with MiXCR anew, one entry per CDR3 protein. The sample shows 45,000 to 55,000 distinct CDR3 sequences, 20% to 25% of them seen only once. For these TCRs, the target antigens are not known. Specimen: CD8+ T cells from cultured PBMCs, collected from culture after CMV antigen stimulation. These receptors originate from a human donor in good health (CMV status not recorded). Some clones in this sample may be carry-over from other donors' samples.

V gene TRBV6-5 combines with J gene TRBJ2-1; 11 bases map to TRBD2. Germline lookup yields CDR1 MNHEY and CDR2 SVGAGI. The CDR3 spans 16 residues. Trimming took 5 bases from V and 6 from J; bases not matched to a gene: 9. The CDR3 region is CASSTQPGLAVNEQFF. CDR3 nucleotides: TGTGCCAGCAGTACACAGCCGGGACTAGCGGTCAATGAGCAGTTCTTC.

This chain uses TRBV20-1 with TRBJ1-1; D ambiguous. Germline values: CDR1 DFQATT, CDR2 SNEGSKA (reference sequence). The V end lost 5 bases, the J end lost 1 base, and 20 bases lay between the germline ends. The CDR3 has 16 residues. The CDR3 sequence is CSAPGLRATGNTEAFF. CDR3 DNA: TGCAGTGCTCCCGGATTAAGGGCAACGGGGAACACTGAAGCTTTCTTT.

This clonotype was recorded a few times. V usage is TRBV6-1 and J usage is TRBJ2-7; the D call may be TRBD1 or TRBD2 (5 bases each). The CDR3 is 15 amino acids. The V end lost 4 bases, the J end lost 3 bases, and 16 bases lay between the germline ends. Germline V lookup: CDR1 MNHNS, CDR2 SASEGT. CDR3 sequence: CASSVTTARGYEQYF. In DNA, the CDR3 is TGTGCCAGCAGTGTAACGACAGCGAGGGGCTACGAGCAGTACTTC.

This clonotype turned up a few times. The gene calls are TRBV7-9 and TRBJ2-7, with TRBD2 matching 7 bases. This CDR3 comprises 18 residues. The germline gives CDR1 SEHNR, CDR2 FQNEAQ (reference sequence). After removal of 4 bases from V and 0 bases from J, the junction contained 15 bases not matched to a gene. The CDR3 loop is CASSSIRPGGKHSYEQYF. The CDR3 DNA sequence: TGTGCCAGCAGCTCGATTAGGCCCGGGGGGAAGCACTCCTACGAGCAGTACTTC.

The rearrangement links TRBV6-2 or TRBV6-3 to TRBJ2-7; 11 positions match TRBD2. Looked up from germline, CDR1 is MNHEY and CDR2 is SVGEGT. The CDR3 spans 17 residues. Germline trimming cut 2 bases from V and 2 bases from J; bases unmatched to any gene: 8. In nucleotides, the CDR3 is TGTGCCAGCAGTTACACCCTAGCGGGAGGATCCCCCTACGAGCAGTACTTC. Protein: CASSYTLAGGSPYEQYF.

This clonotype was found a few times. The chain joins TRBV7-8 to TRBJ2-7, with a weak D call TRBD2 (6 bases). The V end was cut by 1 base, the J end by 0 bases, with 16 bases between. This CDR3 is built from 17 residues. Germline values: CDR1 SGHVS, CDR2 FQNEAQ. The CDR3 DNA follows: TGTGCCAGCAGCTTAGTTAGCGGATCAAGGAGCTCCTACGAGCAGTACTTC. Protein sequence: CASSLVSGSRSSYEQYF.

The genes are TRBV7-2 and TRBJ2-7; TRBD2 matches at 8 bases. The J segment lost 10 bases and the V segment lost 5 bases, leaving 10 bases of the junction unmatched. The CDR3 is made up of 13 amino acids. The germline gives CDR1 SGHTA, CDR2 FQGNSA. CDR3 bases: TGTGCCAGCAGCCCCTCCGGGACTAGGGACCAGTACTTC. It encodes CASSPSGTRDQYF.

The table lists this clonotype with a count of one. The V call is TRBV4-2, the J call TRBJ2-3; 11 bases agree with TRBD2. Germline CDR1 and CDR2: LGHNA and YNFKEQ. With 5 bases clipped from V and 2 bases from J, the junction kept 3 bases outside the gene matches. CDR3 length: 15 residues. The CDR3 region has the DNA TGTGCCAGCAGCGATAGCGGGGGGGTCACAGATACGCAGTATTTT. Translating gives CASSDSGGVTDTQYF.